The clone carrying this TCR beta chain was seen repeatedly, ten times or more. Its specificity is not known. CDR1 is SGHVS and CDR2 is FNYEAQ in the germline V gene. V trimming: 4 bases; J trimming: 5 bases; junction bases outside the gene matches: 11. The CDR3 consists of 16 residues. A second PCR of 7 to 11 cycles used a sample-barcoded 5' primer and a J-beta primer mix. TCRdb recomputed calls from the 5' RACE reads with MiXCR, one row per CDR3 protein. The sample includes around 1.7 million distinct CDR3 sequences, 28% of them seen just once. The data were taken from a study of blood T cells in healthy people across ages. Study-level findings and limits: While age rose, TCR beta diversity per million T cells dropped in a roughly linear way. Those diversity estimates obtained from one million T cells were thought to be underestimates. Both naive CD4+ cell counts and diversity were greater in long-lived donors than in aged donors.

This sequence was found in a young woman in good health. The material sequenced was blood. The genes are TRBV7-6 and TRBJ2-1; 7 bases are a match to TRBD1. CDR3 coding DNA: TGTGCCAGCAGCTACGCGACAGGGAAAAGTCACAATGAGCAGTTCTTC. Translating gives CASSYATGKSHNEQFF.